Below, 19 T cell receptor beta chains from the same sample are listed, as sequenced in a study of cytomegalovirus exposure and HLA in healthy donors (dated by TCRdb to about 2017). The receptor library was made with the immunoSEQ multiplex PCR assay. For the multiplex PCR, a mixture combining 60 forward primers for TCR Vbeta segments and 13 reverse primers for TCR Jbeta segments was used. The clones in this table, taken by TCRdb from immuneACCESS, are in-frame only. Not every clone is retained; where verified, under half of the shortfall comes from an unresolved V gene, and the cause of the rest is unknown. The sample table shows roughly 190,000 clones, and about 85% are seen once. Together, the top ten hold about 10% of the sample. Sequences were obtained from PBMCs. These receptors originate from a woman in her fifties or sixties in good health and CMV-seropositive.

The CDR3 DNA is TGTGCCAGCAGTGAAATCTGGGGCAGCGGGGAGCTGTTTTTT. Its translation is CASSEIWGSGELFF. V and J are TRBV6-5 and TRBJ2-2, with D maybe TRBD1 (5 bases). The germline CDR1 and CDR2 sequences are MNHEY and SVGAGI. The CDR3 loop spans 14 amino acids. Trimming pared 5 bases from V and 7 bases from J, leaving 14 bases between.

CDR3 DNA: TGTGCCAGCAGTGACAGTGCTGAAGCTTTCTTT. Protein product: CASSDSAEAFF. The V gene is TRBV6-5, the J gene TRBJ1-1; D may be TRBD1 (5 bases). V was clipped by 5 bases and J by 6 bases, with 7 bases between them. The germline V gene encodes CDR1 MNHEY and CDR2 SVGAGI. This CDR3 has 11 residues.

This clone was recorded once. V usage is TRBV11-2 and J usage is TRBJ1-1; 12 bases match TRBD1. This CDR3 has 15 amino acids. CDR1 SGHAT and CDR2 FQNNGV come from the germline V gene. V lost 5 bases to trimming and J lost 5 bases; unmatched junction nucleotides: 6. CDR3 amino acids: CASSQGQGANTEAFF. The CDR3 DNA reads TGTGCCAGCAGCCAGGGACAGGGGGCGAATACTGAAGCTTTCTTT.

The chain has TRBV29-1 and TRBJ2-7; D is possibly TRBD1 (5 bases). The CDR3 has 13 amino acids. V shed 5 bases and J shed 2 bases, with 13 bases lying between them. Germline CDR1 is SQVTM and CDR2 is ANQGSEA. Here the CDR3 DNA reads TGCAGCGTTTACGTAACAGGCCCCTACGAGCAGTACTTC. Encoded protein: CSVYVTGPYEQYF.

The V gene is TRBV29-1, the J gene TRBJ1-1; 7 nucleotides agree with TRBD1. In germline, CDR1 is SQVTM, CDR2 ANQGSEA. Trimming at V came to 4 bases and at J to 7 bases, leaving 12 bases not matched to a gene. The CDR3 totals 14 residues. The CDR3 DNA is TGCAGCGTTGCCCTCCCGGACAGGCAGCGTGAAGCTTTCTTT. Translated, it gives CSVALPDRQREAFF.

V usage is TRBV5-6 and J usage is TRBJ1-5; D ambiguous. Trimming shortened V by 0 bases and J by 4 bases, and 11 bases separated the two germline ends. CDR3 size: 15 residues. CDR1 and CDR2 from the germline V gene are SGHDT and YYEEEE. CDR3 nucleotides: TGTGCCAGCAGCTTGGGCGGGGTAGGGAATCAGCCCCAGCATTTT. Translation: CASSLGGVGNQPQHF. Looking up the rest from reference TRBV5-6 and TRBJ1-5 gives the full variable domain: DAGVTQSPTHLIKTRGQQVTLRCSPKSGHDTVSWYQQALGQGPQFIFQYYEEEERQRGNFPDRFSGHQFPNYSSELNVNALLLGDSALYLCASSLGGVGNQPQHFGDGTRLSIL.

V is TRBV28 and J is TRBJ1-2; 8 nucleotides line up with TRBD1. This CDR3 contains 14 residues. Per the germline V gene, CDR1 is MDHEN and CDR2 is SYDVKM. V shed 9 bases, J shed 4 bases, and the junction held 10 bases outside the gene matches. CDR3 sequence: CASSRQGAIYGYTF. The CDR3 DNA reads as TGTGCCAGTTCAAGGCAGGGGGCGATCTATGGCTACACCTTC.

The gene calls are TRBV5-4 and TRBJ1-4; TRBD1 matches 7 bases. Germline CDR1 is SGHNT and CDR2 is YYREEE (reference sequence). The length of the CDR3 is 15 residues. V dropped 4 bases and J dropped 8; count of bases not matched to a gene: 11. The CDR3 is CASSDNRGTIEKLFF. The CDR3 DNA is TGTGCCAGCAGCGACAACAGGGGAACTATCGAAAAACTGTTTTTT.

J is TRBJ2-3 and V is TRBV11-3; D is possibly TRBD1 (5 bases). In germline, CDR1 is SGHNT, CDR2 YENEEA. The CDR3 consists of 13 residues. V lost 1 base and J 3 bases, leaving 5 bases between the germline ends. This CDR3 reads CASSLGQTDTQYF. DNA of the CDR3: TGTGCCAGCAGCTTAGGACAGACAGATACGCAGTATTTT.

The chain couples TRBV7-3 to TRBJ2-6; 7 nucleotides line up with TRBD1. The CDR3 sequence is 17 residues long. CDR1 SGHTA and CDR2 FQGTGA come from the germline V gene. J gave up 4 bases and V 0 bases, and 6 bases lay outside the gene matches. The CDR3 coding sequence is TGTGCCAGCAGCTTAACAGGGGGCCCTGGGGGGGCCAACGTCCTGACTTTC. Translating gives CASSLTGGPGGANVLTF.

V gene TRBV7-2 combines with J gene TRBJ1-2, with TRBD1 as a possible D gene (6 bases). V was clipped by 5 bases and J by 0 bases, with 16 bases between them. Germline assignment: CDR1 SGHTA and CDR2 FQGNSA. The CDR3 is 16 residues long. DNA of the CDR3: TGTGCCAGCAGCCCCCAGGGGCCAGGGGCTAACTATGGCTACACCTTC. The encoded protein is CASSPQGPGANYGYTF.

This clone was seen more than once but under ten times. CDR3 DNA sequence: TGTGCCAGCAGTTTACTCACCGGGGAGCTGTTTTTT. It codes for CASSLLTGELFF. The chain couples TRBV28 to TRBJ2-2; D call uncertain. Between the trimmed V and J ends, which lost 2 bases and 4 bases, there was a span of 2 bases. This CDR3 comprises 12 residues. Germline values: CDR1 MDHEN, CDR2 SYDVKM. Using reference TRBV28 and TRBJ2-2 for the parts outside the CDR3, the full variable domain is DVKVTQSSRYLVKRTGEKVFLECVQDMDHENMFWYRQDPGLGLRLIYFSYDVKMKEKGDIPEGYSVSREKKERFSLILESASTNQTSMYLCASSLLTGELFFGEGSRLTVL.

J is TRBJ1-4 and V is TRBV6-5; D might be TRBD1 (5 bases). CDR3 length: 12 amino acids. The V gene's germline CDR1 is MNHEY and CDR2 SVGAGI. V was pared by 5 bases and J by 8 bases, with 9 bases between. CDR3 nucleotide sequence: TGTGCCAGCAGTCGGGGGGGGGAAAAACTGTTTTTT. Encoded protein: CASSRGGEKLFF.

The genes are TRBV6-5 and TRBJ1-1; D is possibly TRBD1 (6 bases). CDR3 length equals 15 residues. Germline CDR1 MNHEY, CDR2 SVGAGI. V lost 5 bases, J lost 4 bases, and 17 bases lay in between. CDR3 amino acids: CASSLRPGVSTEAFF. The CDR3 bases are TGTGCCAGCAGTCTTCGACCAGGGGTAAGCACTGAAGCTTTCTTT.

The J gene is TRBJ2-7, the V gene TRBV7-2; 7 nucleotides line up with TRBD1. This CDR3 region has 17 residues. In germline, CDR1 is SGHTA, CDR2 FQGNSA. Trimming took 1 base from V and 2 from J; bases not matched to a gene: 11. CDR3: CASSLVGVAGGTYEQYF. DNA for the CDR3: TGTGCCAGCAGCTTAGTCGGCGTGGCAGGGGGTACCTACGAGCAGTACTTC.

The gene calls are TRBV11-3 and TRBJ1-2, with D perhaps TRBD1 (5 bases). Germline CDR1 is SGHNT and CDR2 is YENEEA. CDR3 length equals 16 residues. Trimming removed 7 bases at V and 3 bases at J, with 21 bases between. CDR3 coding DNA: TGTGCCAGCATCACGATGGGGGGGACCCGCGACTATGGCTACACCTTC. Protein: CASITMGGTRDYGYTF.

This clone was seen more than once but under ten times. This rearrangement joins TRBV7-9 to TRBJ2-7; D is uncertain. CDR1 and CDR2 from the germline V gene are SEHNR and FQNEAQ (reference sequence). V gave up 1 base and J gave up 2 bases, with 9 bases separating them. This CDR3 has 14 amino acids. CDR3 sequence: CASSLGGQTYEQYF. CDR3 bases: TGTGCCAGCAGCTTAGGAGGCCAAACCTACGAGCAGTACTTC.

The J gene is TRBJ2-2, the V gene TRBV25-1; D is possibly TRBD1 (6 bases). CDR1 is MGHDK and CDR2 is SYGVNS in the germline V gene. This CDR3 has 17 residues. V was shortened by 4 bases and J by 6 bases, with 21 bases between the two germline ends. CDR3: CASSGDHRVGLAGELFF. In nucleotides, the CDR3 is TGTGCCAGCAGTGGGGACCACAGGGTGGGGTTGGCCGGGGAGCTGTTTTTT.

The rearrangement uses TRBV13 and TRBJ2-7; 12 nucleotides agree with TRBD1. Germline V lookup: CDR1 PRHDT, CDR2 FYEKMQ (reference sequence). The CDR3 spans 15 residues. V shed 5 bases, J shed 5 bases, and the junction held 7 bases outside the gene matches. The CDR3 coding sequence is TGTGCCAGCAGCCCTGGGGGACAGGGGGCGCACGAGCAGTACTTC. Translated: CASSPGGQGAHEQYF.